The 18 T cell receptor beta chains reported below all come from one sample, sequenced in a study of blood T cell repertoires in COVID-19. Profiling relied on immunoSEQ multiplex PCR, and the TCRdb table lists in-frame clones only, not all of them. The data contain fewer than 350,000 clones, approximately 81% of them singletons. The sample taken for sequencing was PBMCs or T cells enriched from blood (not recorded which). These receptors all come from a woman aged 50 to 60 who had recovered from COVID-19.

V is TRBV2 and J is TRBJ1-1, with a weak D call TRBD1 (6 bases). Looked up from germline, CDR1 is SNHLY and CDR2 is FYNNEI. The V gene lost 6 bases and the J gene lost 1 base, with 15 bases spanning the gap. The length of the CDR3 is 15 residues. The CDR3 sequence: CASRLIQGPNTEAFF. CDR3 bases: TGTGCCAGCAGGCTTATACAGGGACCGAACACTGAAGCTTTCTTT.

V usage is TRBV7-5 and J usage is TRBJ1-3. TRBV7-5 has pseudogene status. The CDR3 is 16 amino acids. DNA for the CDR3: TGTGTCAGAAGCTCCCACCGGCGAGGGACTGGAAACACCATATATTTT. Its translation: CVRSSHRRGTGNTIYF.

This sequence joins TRBV27 and TRBJ1-3; D gene ambiguous. Germline-derived CDR1 and CDR2 are MNHEY and SMNVEV (reference sequence). This CDR3 has 14 residues. With 6 bases removed from V and 1 base from J, the gap between germline ends came to 10 bases. The CDR3 DNA is TGTGCCAGCAGCATAAAGCCTTCTGGAAACACCATATATTTT. Amino acids: CASSIKPSGNTIYF.

The chain links TRBV5-1 to TRBJ2-7; D not resolved. CDR3 length: 16 residues. V dropped 2 bases and J dropped 1 base, with 16 bases sitting between them. Per the germline V gene, CDR1 is SGHRS and CDR2 is YFSETQ. CDR3 residues: CASSFALDKQSYEQYF. As DNA, the CDR3 is TGCGCCAGCAGCTTTGCACTTGACAAACAGTCCTACGAGCAGTACTTC. The entire variable domain, with the rest obtained from reference TRBV5-1 and TRBJ2-7, is as follows: KAGVTQTPRYLIKTRGQQVTLSCSPISGHRSVSWYQQTPGQGLQFLFEYFSETQRNKGNFPGRFSGRQFSNSRSEMNVSTLELGDSALYLCASSFALDKQSYEQYFGPGTRLTVT.

The chain employs TRBV3-1 (or the pseudogene TRBV3-2) and TRBJ2-2; D might be TRBD1 (6 bases). Germline CDR1 is LGHDT and CDR2 is YNNKEL (reference sequence). This CDR3 has 15 residues. V gave up 1 base and J gave up 5 bases, with 11 bases separating them. As DNA, the CDR3 is TGTGCCAGCAGCCAAGTTTCAGGGGATACCGGGGAGCTGTTTTTT. Amino acids: CASSQVSGDTGELFF.

The chain links TRBV6-6 to TRBJ2-7; D may be TRBD2 (5 bases). Germline V lookup: CDR1 MNHNY, CDR2 SVGAGI (reference sequence). The CDR3 consists of 14 residues. Trimming left V 2 bases short and J 6 bases short, with 14 bases between. CDR3 coding DNA: TGTGCCAGCAGTTACCCCTCAGCACGGGGCGAGCAGTACTTC. As protein: CASSYPSARGEQYF.

This chain joins TRBV5-1 and TRBJ1-2; 7 bases align to TRBD1. Germline CDR1 SGHRS, CDR2 YFSETQ. CDR3 size: 15 residues. The V and J ends lost 0 bases and 7 bases, in that order; junction bases with no gene match: 9. The CDR3 DNA is TGCGCCAGCAGCTTGGCCTACTTAGGGACAGCTGGCTACACCTTC. Protein sequence: CASSLAYLGTAGYTF.

CDR3 bases: TGTGCCAGCAGCTTAGATCAAACAGTTAGCAATCAGCCCCAGCATTTT. It encodes CASSLDQTVSNQPQHF. V is TRBV7-8 and J is TRBJ1-5; D gene ambiguous. Per the germline V gene, CDR1 is SGHVS and CDR2 is FQNEAQ. The CDR3 runs to 16 residues. V was shortened by 1 base and J by 0 bases, with 10 bases between the two germline ends.

CDR3 protein: CASSILRATRGDQPQHF. CDR3 coding DNA: TGTGCCAGTAGTATATTACGGGCAACCCGGGGGGATCAGCCCCAGCATTTT. The genes are TRBV19 and TRBJ1-5, with D tentatively TRBD1 (5 bases). The CDR3 sequence is 17 residues long. Germline assignment: CDR1 LNHDA and CDR2 SQIVND (reference sequence). V was shortened by 2 bases and J by 5 bases, with 19 bases between the two germline ends.

This clone has just a few counts. The chain couples TRBV5-1 to TRBJ1-3, with TRBD1 identical over 7 bases. With V trimmed by 2 bases and J by 3 bases, 8 bases remained unmatched. Germline-derived CDR1 and CDR2 are SGHRS and YFSETQ. The CDR3 has 16 amino acids. The CDR3 region is CASSLFRQGSGNTIYF. As DNA, the CDR3 is TGCGCCAGCAGCTTATTTCGACAGGGAAGTGGAAACACCATATATTTT.

The V call is TRBV18, the J call TRBJ2-7, with D possibly matching TRBD1 (7 bases). The CDR3 consists of 16 residues. V was shortened by 3 bases and J by 2 bases, with 17 bases between the two germline ends. The germline V gene has CDR1 KGHSH and CDR2 LQKENI. The CDR3 here is CASSPRGGTDTYEQYF. The CDR3 nucleotides are TGTGCCAGCTCACCTCGGGGCGGGACAGATACCTACGAGCAGTACTTC.

CDR3 DNA: TGCAGCGTCAGGGGGATGCAAGATGGAAAACTGTTTTTT. This codes for CSVRGMQDGKLFF. V is TRBV29-1 and J is TRBJ1-4; 7 bases fit TRBD1. The CDR3 extends over 13 amino acids. Germline loops: CDR1 SQVTM, CDR2 ANQGSEA. V lost 6 bases, J lost 10 bases, and 11 bases stayed unmatched.

The rearrangement links TRBV3-1 (or the pseudogene TRBV3-2) to TRBJ1-2; D ambiguous. Germline V CDR1 and CDR2: LGHDT, YNNKEL (reference sequence). Between the trimmed V and J ends, which lost 4 bases and 3 bases, there was a span of 12 bases. There are 14 residues in the CDR3. The CDR3 protein is CASSPRDFYYGYTF. DNA for the CDR3: TGTGCCAGCAGCCCCCGGGATTTTTACTATGGCTACACCTTC.

This sequence joins TRBV19 and TRBJ2-1, with no clear D. The CDR3 totals 15 residues. V gave up 1 base and J gave up 9 bases, with 16 bases separating them. CDR1 is LNHDA and CDR2 is SQIVND in the germline V gene (reference sequence). The CDR3 loop is CASSIGAGMLGEQFF. CDR3 nucleotide sequence: TGTGCCAGTAGTATAGGGGCAGGTATGTTAGGTGAGCAGTTCTTC.

The chain carries TRBV5-4 and TRBJ2-7, with D possibly TRBD2 on 6 matching bases. CDR1 is SGHNT and CDR2 is YYREEE in the germline V gene (reference sequence). The V and J ends lost 3 bases and 4 bases respectively, with 11 bases between them. CDR3 length: 13 amino acids. CDR3 sequence reads: CASSSTSIYEQYF. CDR3 nucleotides: TGTGCCAGCAGCTCGACTAGTATATACGAGCAGTACTTC.

The chain couples TRBV11-3 to TRBJ2-5; 9 bases are shared with TRBD2. The V gene end was trimmed by 5 bases and the J gene end by 4 bases; junction bases not matched to a gene: 14. This CDR3 is 17 amino acids long. Germline V gene lookup returns CDR1 SGHNT and CDR2 YENEEA. CDR3 amino acids: CASSVRAAGGGGETQYF. CDR3 in DNA: TGTGCCAGCAGCGTAAGGGCAGCGGGAGGAGGCGGAGAGACCCAGTACTTC. Variable domain in full (rest from reference TRBV11-3 and TRBJ2-5): EAGVVQSPRYKIIEKKQPVAFWCNPISGHNTLYWYLQNLGQGPELLIRYENEEAVDDSQLPKDRFSAERLKGVDSTLKIQPAELGDSAVYLCASSVRAAGGGGETQYFGPGTRLLVL.

This clone was counted a single time. The V and J genes are TRBV27 and TRBJ2-7, with 9 bases identical to TRBD1. This CDR3 contains 16 residues. The germline CDR1 and CDR2 sequences are MNHEY and SMNVEV (reference sequence). V dropped 1 base and J dropped 0; count of bases not matched to a gene: 4. The CDR3 bases are TGTGCCAGCAGTTTATGGACAGGGGTCAGCTCCTACGAGCAGTACTTC. Translating it yields CASSLWTGVSSYEQYF.

The chain links TRBV18 to TRBJ2-1, with D possibly being TRBD2 (6 bases). The CDR3 length is 16 residues. The germline V gene encodes CDR1 KGHSH and CDR2 LQKENI. The V end lost 0 bases, the J end lost 2 bases, and 11 bases lay between the germline ends. DNA of the CDR3: TGTGCCAGCTCACCACCTCTCGCGGGGACCTACAATGAGCAGTTCTTC. Translation gives CASSPPLAGTYNEQFF.